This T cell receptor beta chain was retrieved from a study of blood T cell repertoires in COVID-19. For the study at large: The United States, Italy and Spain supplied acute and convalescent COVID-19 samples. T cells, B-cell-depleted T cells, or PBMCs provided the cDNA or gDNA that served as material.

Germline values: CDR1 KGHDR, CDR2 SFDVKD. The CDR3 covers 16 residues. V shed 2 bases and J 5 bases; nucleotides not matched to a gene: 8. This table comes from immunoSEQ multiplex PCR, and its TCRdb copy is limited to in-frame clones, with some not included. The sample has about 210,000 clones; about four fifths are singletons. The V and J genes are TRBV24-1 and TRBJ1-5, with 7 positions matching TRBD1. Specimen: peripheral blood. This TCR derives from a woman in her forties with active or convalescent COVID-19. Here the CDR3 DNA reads TGTGCCACCAGTGATTCGATAACAGGGGTGGATCAGCCCCAGCATTTT. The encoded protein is CATSDSITGVDQPQHF.